This TCR beta chain is drawn from a study of breast tumors, draining lymph nodes, adjacent tissues. General study results and limits: Luminal-like breast cancer showed significantly higher tumor–nontumor repertoire similarity than basal-like.

Turning to this clonotype: What it binds is not known. An end of the junction differs from the germline gene, which may be a read error.

Samples came from axillary lymph nodes draining the breast cancer. CDR1 SGHTA and CDR2 FQGTGA come from the germline V gene. The CDR3 sequence is 13 residues long. MiXCR, run by TCRdb on the multiplex PCR reads, gives a single entry per CDR3 protein. The sample lists 290,000 or so distinct CDR3 sequences; 30% to 35% were seen once. The sample was axillary lymph node tissue. The clonotype originates from a female donor with breast cancer. Some clones in this sample may be carry-over from other donors' samples. The chain uses TRBV7-3 and TRBJ2-7, with TRBD1 matching 8 bases. CDR3 in amino acids: CASSLDRVHGQYF. CDR3 DNA sequence: TGCGCCAGCAGCTTGGACAGGGTCCACGGGCAGTACTTC.